This T cell receptor (beta chain) was recorded in a study of vaccination and CD4 T cells after COVID-19. As for the study in general: Participants were administered two doses of either the BNT162b2 or the mRNA-1273 vaccine.

As regards this clonotype: Antigen unknown.

The CDR3 spans 15 residues. Looked up from germline, CDR1 is SSHAT and CDR2 is FNYEAQ (reference sequence). Study-level findings and limits: A comparatively limited set of convalescent patients was examined, with no early post-infection timepoints.

Sequenced with the Oncomine TCR Beta short-read assay was DNA taken from cultured CD4+ T cells. Each CDR3 protein gets one entry after TCRdb re-called the PCR reads with MiXCR. Of roughly 13,000 distinct CDR3 sequences in the sample, roughly 58% were seen once. As for treatment: approximately 11-day PBMC culture with coronavirus spike peptide pools or control peptides (ViraFEST assay). This clonotype originated in a human donor who had recovered from COVID-19. The J gene is TRBJ2-3, the V gene TRBV7-7; weak D call: TRBD2 (6 bases). The sequencing sample was made of CD4+ T cells from blood, cultured in vitro. DNA for the CDR3: TGTGCTCCCGACCGGGGACTGCCGAGCACAGATACGCAGTATTTT. It encodes CAPDRGLPSTDTQYF.